This section outlines one TCR beta chain sequence together with its context. Its antigen is currently not known. Per-base quality was not reported, and no clone a single base away is much larger than it. Healthy HIV-negative adults with no recently reported acute infections or vaccinations were included as donors. Every donor was a Caucasian adult residing in Nashville, Tennessee, USA. CD4+ T cells were enriched through magnetic negative selection, after which naive cells were positively selected on CD45RA and the remaining negative fraction served as the memory subset. Blood was obtained by leukapheresis, after which PBMCs were separated by Ficoll-Histopaque density gradient centrifugation and cryopreserved in liquid nitrogen vapor phase. Purity and quantity of every magnetically sorted T cell population were checked by analytical flow cytometry. Each sorted fraction had its genomic DNA isolated and then quantified by UV absorbance on a Nanodrop 2000c.

Using the deep immunoSEQ assay, multiplex PCR amplified TCR CDR3 regions from genomic DNA. Genomic DNA extracted from each cell subset was distributed evenly over all wells of several immunoSEQ 96-well plates, and each plate served as one replicate. For sorted subsets, each replicate PCR was loaded with 200 ng genomic DNA, equivalent to 30,000 or so T cell genomes. Purified libraries were quantified with a Qubit 3.0 fluorometer, sized on a Bioanalyzer 2100, and re-quantified with the KAPA Library Quantification kit. Each immunoSEQ 96-well plate was sequenced on its own single-read 150-cycle Illumina NextSeq 550 flow cell. Per the original workflow: The immunoSEQ output contained only junctional sequences without quality scores, so filtering could not match that applied to full-length reads. To assign V/J genes and CDR3, sequences were annotated against IMGT germline references using PyIR, a Python wrapper for IgBLAST v1.9. Reads were filtered out if the reads had weak V/J assignments (E-value above 1e-6), no CDR3, stop codons, out-of-frame junctions, or ambiguous translated residues. V3J clonotypes were defined as sequences sharing an identical inferred V gene, J gene, and CDR3 amino acid sequence. Percentage overlap between repertoires was computed as shared unique clonotypes divided by the size of the smaller repertoire. Three approaches were used to assess repertoire richness: RTK rarefaction, the Chao1 estimator, and Recon v2.1 estimates of unobserved clonotypes. Generation probabilities were computed with OLGA for all TCRbeta clonotypes obtained by the gDNA method from a handful of donors. The clones in this table, taken by TCRdb from immuneACCESS, are in-frame only. Not every clone is retained; where verified, under half of the shortfall comes from an unresolved V gene, and the cause of the rest is unknown. From that table come the V and J calls and clone size; the DNA was used to work out D and trimming. The sample table contains about 980,000 clones; only one count was recorded for over 75% of them. About 1.5% of the sample goes to the ten largest clones.

This sample was included in a study of shared clonotypes between healthy human individuals (dated by TCRdb to between 2020 and 2021). For the study in its entirety: The cohort comprised a couple of women and a few men aged 18 to 49 years. To estimate repertoire size and how much clonotypes are shared between individuals, the study performed deep sequencing of blood TCR repertoires from roughly five healthy adults. Each donor's leukapheresis produced roughly between about 0.9 and 9.5 billion PBMCs. Different laboratories and diverse techniques were used to prepare libraries and sequence TCR repertoires, to increase sequencing depth and limit assay-specific biases. Per donor, three plates each were used for CD4 naive and CD4 memory, two for CD8 naive, and one for CD8 memory. General findings and caveats noted by the study authors: Even with the large sequencing depth, rarefaction of the sorted-subset datasets indicated that sequencing was incomplete. Sampling was limited to blood, and TCR repertoires in tissue likely differ from TCR repertoires in blood. Based on pairwise subsampling, the degree of clonotype sharing among donors was expected to be affected by sequencing depth. Compared with non-shared clonotypes, the clonotypes found in all four sorted-subset donors had higher generation probabilities. Naive subsets generally had larger estimated clonotype richness than memory subsets did. Approximately 4.8% of naive CD4, 3.5% of naive CD8, about 2.5% of memory CD4, and approximately 0.4% of memory CD8 clonotypes were shared across four donors. Because the study included a small number of donors, the genetic and exposure-history diversity represented was limited.

Based on the germline V gene, the CDR1 and CDR2 sequences are SGHDT and YYEEEE. V lost 4 bases and J lost 1 base, and the count of bases not matched to a germline gene is 3. The CDR3 spans 15 residues, from the cysteine through the phenylalanine. The kept DNA is CDR3 alone, 45 bases in frame from the first base. The receptor was isolated from a young man in good health. This receptor chain uses TRBV5-6 and TRBJ1-5, and 9 junctional nucleotides match TRBD1. Sequencing was carried out using memory CD4+ T cells sorted from blood. This sample's cell subset or site label indicates: CD45RA-negative fraction. CDR3 protein: CASSRGQGSNQPQHF. The nucleotide sequence is TGTGCCAGCAGCCGAGGACAGGGGAGCAATCAGCCCCAGCATTTT.